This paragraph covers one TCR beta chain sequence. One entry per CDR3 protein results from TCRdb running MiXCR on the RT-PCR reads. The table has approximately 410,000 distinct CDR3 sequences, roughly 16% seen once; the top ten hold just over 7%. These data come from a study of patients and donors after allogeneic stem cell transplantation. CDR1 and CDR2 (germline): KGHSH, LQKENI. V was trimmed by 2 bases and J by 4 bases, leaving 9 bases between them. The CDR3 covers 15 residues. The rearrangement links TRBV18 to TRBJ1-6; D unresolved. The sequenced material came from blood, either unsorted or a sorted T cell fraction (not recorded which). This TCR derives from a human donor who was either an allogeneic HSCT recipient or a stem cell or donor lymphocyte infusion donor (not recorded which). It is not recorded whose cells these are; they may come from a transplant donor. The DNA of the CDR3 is TGTGCCAGCTCACCAAGGCCGGCTTATAATTCACCCCTCCACTTT. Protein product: CASSPRPAYNSPLHF. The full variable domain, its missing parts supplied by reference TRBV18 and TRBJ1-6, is NAGVMQNPRHLVRRRGQEARLRCSPMKGHSHVYWYRQLPEEGLKFMVYLQKENIIDESGMPKERFSAEFPKEGPSILRIQQVVRGDSAAYFCASSPRPAYNSPLHFGNGTRLTVT.